These T cell receptor beta chains were read from a single sample in a study of T cells in Graves' hyperthyroidism and ophthalmopathy. TCRdb reprocessed the multiplex PCR reads via MiXCR and lists one record per CDR3 protein. Of hundreds of thousands of distinct CDR3 sequences listed, roughly 20% were seen once; the top ten hold 30% to 40%. Sample: blood. All receptors derive from a man aged 25-45 years with Graves' ophthalmopathy. Each CDR3 is given with its conserved first and last residue. A D gene is named only where the DNA matches it firmly. Rows may omit the clone size; those that give it use once, few, many or a size class.

TRBJ2-1,TRBV20-1,many,TRBD2,TGCAGTGCTCCGACTAGCGGGAGTCTTAATGAGCAGTTCTTC,CSAPTSGSLNEQFF
TRBJ2-3,TRBV12-3/TRBV12-4,-,-,TGTGCCAGCAGTCGAGGCGGGACAGAGCAGTATTTT,CASSRGGTEQYF
TRBJ2-7,TRBV7-2,few,TRBD2,TGTGCCAGCAGCTCTAGCGGGACTATTTACGAGCAGTACTTC,CASSSSGTIYEQYF
TRBJ1-5,TRBV2,many,TRBD1,TGTGCCAGCAATGCAGGGGGACCCTATAGCAATCAGCCCCAGCATTTT,CASNAGGPYSNQPQHF
TRBJ1-1,TRBV27,many,-,TGTGCCAGCAGTTTAAGCGGGGGCTTGGGCACTGAAGCTTTCTTT,CASSLSGGLGTEAFF
TRBJ2-2,TRBV7-3,-,TRBD2,TGTGCCAGCAGCTCCCCACCTCCGGGACTAGCGGGAGGATGGTCCACCGGGGAGCTGTTTTTT,CASSSPPPGLAGGWSTGELFF
TRBJ2-1,TRBV20-1,-,-,TGCAGTGCTAGCGGGATCAGCTCCTACAATGAGCAGTTCTTC,CSASGISSYNEQFF
TRBJ2-7,TRBV3-1,few,-,TGTGCCAGCAGCCGGGTGTTGGACAGCGAGCAGTACTTC,CASSRVLDSEQYF
TRBJ2-7,TRBV6-2/TRBV6-3,few,TRBD2,TGTGCCAGCAGTTCGTCCTGGACTAGCGACTCCTACGAGCAGTACTTC,CASSSSWTSDSYEQYF
TRBJ2-7,TRBV29-1,-,-,TGCAGCGTTCGGGACACCCAAGGAGCCAGTTCCTACGAGCAGTACTTC,CSVRDTQGASSYEQYF
TRBJ2-3,TRBV24-1,few,-,TGTGCCACCAGTGATCCTCGCACAGATACGCAGTATTTT,CATSDPRTDTQYF
TRBJ2-1,TRBV7-6,-,-,TGTGCCAGCACCCAGGACCAAATATACAATGAGCAGTTCTTC,CASTQDQIYNEQFF
TRBJ1-3,TRBV28,few,-,TGTGCCAGCAGTGTCCAGGGAAACACCATATATTTT,CASSVQGNTIYF
TRBJ2-3,TRBV18,-,-,TGTGCCAGCTCACCGACCGGGCCCCCGGATACGCAGTATTTT,CASSPTGPPDTQYF
TRBJ1-2,TRBV28,few,-,TGTGCCAGCTCCAGCCAGGGGACCTCTAACTATGGCTACACCTTC,CASSSQGTSNYGYTF
TRBJ1-1,TRBV11-2,many,-,TGTGCCAGCAGCCTTGGAGTTGGTGAAGCTTTCTTT,CASSLGVGEAFF
TRBJ2-5,TRBV3-1,many,-,TGTGCCAGCAGCCTGGGGGGGGCAGAGACCCAGTACTTC,CASSLGGAETQYF
TRBJ1-1,TRBV18,-,TRBD1,TGTGCCAGCCAGACAGGGTTTAGCACTGAAGCTTTCTTT,CASQTGFSTEAFF
TRBJ1-1,TRBV27,few,TRBD1,TGTGCCAGCAGTTTATCGATCGGGACAGGGGGCGGTTCTGAAGCTTTCTTT,CASSLSIGTGGGSEAFF
TRBJ2-3,TRBV20-1,many,-,TGCAGTGCTAGAGCTCGACCGCTCACAGATACGCAGTATTTT,CSARARPLTDTQYF
TRBJ2-1,TRBV6-2/TRBV6-3,-,TRBD2,TGTGCCAGCAGTCTCAGGACTAGCGGGAGTCTCAACAATGAGCAGTTCTTC,CASSLRTSGSLNNEQFF
TRBJ1-3,TRBV6-2/TRBV6-3,few,-,TGTGCCAGCAGCACAGTCTCTGGAAACACCATATATTTT,CASSTVSGNTIYF